The present entry profiles one T cell receptor beta chain with its context. What it recognizes is unknown. Measured with immunoSEQ multiplex PCR; TCRdb has only the in-frame clones, and not every one. The sample table includes over 140,000 clones. The sample originates from a study of T cell responses to AZD1222 COVID-19 vaccine. Trimming removed 2 bases from V and 7 bases from J, with 11 bases in between. There are 13 residues in the CDR3. Study-level results: Regions 160-218 and 743-854 dominated among vaccine-associated CD4 TCRs spanning spike.

This receptor was identified in an adult in good health. Sequencing was done on a sample of peripheral blood. V and J are TRBV12-3 or TRBV12-4 and TRBJ1-2; no definite D call. In nucleotides, the CDR3 is TGTGCCAGCAGTTTAAGGGTCTGGGGTGGCTACACCTTC. Its protein is CASSLRVWGGYTF.